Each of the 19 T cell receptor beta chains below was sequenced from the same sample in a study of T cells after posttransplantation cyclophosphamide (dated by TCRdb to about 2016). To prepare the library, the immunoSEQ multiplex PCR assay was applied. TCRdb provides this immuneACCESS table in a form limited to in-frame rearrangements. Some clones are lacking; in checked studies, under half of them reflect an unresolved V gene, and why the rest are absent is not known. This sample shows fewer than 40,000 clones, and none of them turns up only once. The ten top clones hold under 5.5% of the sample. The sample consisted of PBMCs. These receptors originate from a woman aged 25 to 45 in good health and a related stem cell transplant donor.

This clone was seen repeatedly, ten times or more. The CDR3 spells CASSSTAEAFF. The CDR3 DNA sequence: TGTGCCAGCAGCTCGACAGCTGAAGCTTTCTTT. This chain connects TRBV7-9 to TRBJ1-1; possibly TRBD1 for D (5 bases). This CDR3 is built from 11 residues. CDR1 is SEHNR and CDR2 is FQNEAQ in the germline V gene (reference sequence). Trimming removed 4 bases from V and 6 bases from J, with 6 bases in between.

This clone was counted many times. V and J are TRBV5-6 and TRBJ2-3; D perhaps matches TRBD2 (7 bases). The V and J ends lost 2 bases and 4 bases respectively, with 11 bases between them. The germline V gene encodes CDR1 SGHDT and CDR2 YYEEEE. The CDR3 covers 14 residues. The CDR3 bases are TGTGCCAGCAGCTTAGGGGGGGGCGCAGATACGCAGTATTTT. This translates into CASSLGGGADTQYF.

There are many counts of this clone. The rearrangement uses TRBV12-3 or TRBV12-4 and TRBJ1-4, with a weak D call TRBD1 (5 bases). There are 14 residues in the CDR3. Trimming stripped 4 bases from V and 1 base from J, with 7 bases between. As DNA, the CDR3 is TGTGCCAGCAGTTGGGGCGGAACTAATGAAAAACTGTTTTTT. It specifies CASSWGGTNEKLFF.

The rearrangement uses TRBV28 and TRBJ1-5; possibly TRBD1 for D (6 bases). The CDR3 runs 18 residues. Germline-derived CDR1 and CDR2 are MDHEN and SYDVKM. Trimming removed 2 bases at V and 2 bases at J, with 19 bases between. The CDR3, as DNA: TGTGCCAGCAGTTTACCGCCGATTTACAGGGCGCGCAATCAGCCCCAGCATTTT. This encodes CASSLPPIYRARNQPQHF.

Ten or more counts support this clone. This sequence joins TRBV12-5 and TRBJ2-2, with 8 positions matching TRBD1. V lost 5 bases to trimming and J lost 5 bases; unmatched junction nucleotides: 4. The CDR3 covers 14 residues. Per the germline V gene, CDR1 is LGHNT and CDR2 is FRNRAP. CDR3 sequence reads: CASGHGQGTGELFF. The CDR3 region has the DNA TGTGCTAGTGGTCACGGACAGGGAACCGGGGAGCTGTTTTTT.

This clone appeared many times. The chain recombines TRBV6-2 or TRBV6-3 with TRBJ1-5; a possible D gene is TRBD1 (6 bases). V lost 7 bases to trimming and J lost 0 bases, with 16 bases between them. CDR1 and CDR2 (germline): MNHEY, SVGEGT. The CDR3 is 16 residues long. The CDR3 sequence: CASMDPGQSSNQPQHF. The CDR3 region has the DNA TGTGCCAGCATGGACCCCGGACAGAGTAGCAATCAGCCCCAGCATTTT.

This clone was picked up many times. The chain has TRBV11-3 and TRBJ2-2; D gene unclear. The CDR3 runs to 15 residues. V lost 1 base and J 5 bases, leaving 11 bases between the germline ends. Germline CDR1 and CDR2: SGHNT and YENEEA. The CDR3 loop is CASSLGQDMTGELFF. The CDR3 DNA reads TGTGCCAGCAGCTTAGGGCAGGATATGACCGGGGAGCTGTTTTTT.

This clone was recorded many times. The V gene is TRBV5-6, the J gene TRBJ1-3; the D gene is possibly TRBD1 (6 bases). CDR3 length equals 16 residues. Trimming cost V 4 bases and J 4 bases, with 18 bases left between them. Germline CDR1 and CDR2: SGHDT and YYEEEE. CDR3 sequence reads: CASSLRQALLGNTIYF. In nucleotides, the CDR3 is TGTGCCAGCAGCCTCCGACAGGCATTACTCGGAAACACCATATATTTT.

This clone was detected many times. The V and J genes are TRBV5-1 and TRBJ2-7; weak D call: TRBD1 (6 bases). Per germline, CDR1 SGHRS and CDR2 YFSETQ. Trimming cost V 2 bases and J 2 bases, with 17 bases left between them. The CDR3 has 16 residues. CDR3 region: CASSFGPQGTTYEQYF. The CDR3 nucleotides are TGCGCCAGCAGCTTTGGGCCACAGGGAACGACCTACGAGCAGTACTTC.

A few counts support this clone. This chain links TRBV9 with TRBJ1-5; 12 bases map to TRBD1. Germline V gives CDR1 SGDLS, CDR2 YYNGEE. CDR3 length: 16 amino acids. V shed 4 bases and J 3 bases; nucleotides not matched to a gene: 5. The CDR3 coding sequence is TGTGCCAGCAGCCCAGGGACAGGGGGCCTCAATCAGCCCCAGCATTTT. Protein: CASSPGTGGLNQPQHF.

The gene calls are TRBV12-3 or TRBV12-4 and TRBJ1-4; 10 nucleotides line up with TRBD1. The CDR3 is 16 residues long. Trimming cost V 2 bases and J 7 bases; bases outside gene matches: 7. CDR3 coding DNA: TGTGCCAGCAGTTTACCGACAGGGGGCAGCGTTGAAAAACTGTTTTTT. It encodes CASSLPTGGSVEKLFF.

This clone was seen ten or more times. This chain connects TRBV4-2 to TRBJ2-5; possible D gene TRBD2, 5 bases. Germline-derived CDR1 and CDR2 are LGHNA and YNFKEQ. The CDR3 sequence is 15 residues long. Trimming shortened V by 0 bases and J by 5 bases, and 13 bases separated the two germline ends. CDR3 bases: TGTGCCAGCAGCCAAGACGCCGGGCGGGCGGAGACCCAGTACTTC. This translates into CASSQDAGRAETQYF.

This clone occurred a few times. The CDR3 DNA reads TGTGCCAGCAGTTTAGGGCCTGGCAGCGAGCAGTACTTC. This gives the protein CASSLGPGSEQYF. The rearrangement links TRBV12-3 or TRBV12-4 to TRBJ2-7; D unclear. Trimming left V 1 base short and J 6 bases short, with 10 bases between. The CDR3 totals 13 residues.

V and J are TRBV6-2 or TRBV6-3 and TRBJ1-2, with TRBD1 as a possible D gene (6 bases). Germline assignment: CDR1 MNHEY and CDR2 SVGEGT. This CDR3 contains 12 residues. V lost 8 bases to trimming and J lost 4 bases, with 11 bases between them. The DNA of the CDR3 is TGTGCCAGCTCCCTACAGGGCTATGGCTACACCTTC. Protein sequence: CASSLQGYGYTF.

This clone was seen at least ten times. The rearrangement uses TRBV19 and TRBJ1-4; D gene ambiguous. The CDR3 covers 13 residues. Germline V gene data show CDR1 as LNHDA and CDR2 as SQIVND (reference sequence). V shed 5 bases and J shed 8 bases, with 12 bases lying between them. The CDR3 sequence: CASSAERREKLFF. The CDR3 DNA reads TGTGCCAGTAGTGCCGAGCGGCGGGAAAAACTGTTTTTT. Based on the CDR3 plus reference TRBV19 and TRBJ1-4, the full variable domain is DGGITQSPKYLFRKEGQNVTLSCEQNLNHDAMYWYRQDPGQGLRLIYYSQIVNDFQKGDIAEGYSVSREKKESFPLTVTSAQKNPTAFYLCASSAERREKLFFGSGTQLSVL.

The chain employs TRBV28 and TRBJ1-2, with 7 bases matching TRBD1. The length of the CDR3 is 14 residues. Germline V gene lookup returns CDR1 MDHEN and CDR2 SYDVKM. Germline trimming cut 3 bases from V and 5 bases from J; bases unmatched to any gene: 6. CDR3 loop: CASSLLTGTYGYTF. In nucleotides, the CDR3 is TGTGCCAGCAGTTTGTTGACAGGGACATATGGCTACACCTTC.

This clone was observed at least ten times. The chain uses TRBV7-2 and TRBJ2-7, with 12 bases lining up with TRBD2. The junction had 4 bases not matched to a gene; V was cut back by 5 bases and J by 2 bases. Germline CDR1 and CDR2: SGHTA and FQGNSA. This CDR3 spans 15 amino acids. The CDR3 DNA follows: TGTGCCAGCAGCCGGACTAGCGGGGAGGCCTACGAGCAGTACTTC. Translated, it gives CASSRTSGEAYEQYF.

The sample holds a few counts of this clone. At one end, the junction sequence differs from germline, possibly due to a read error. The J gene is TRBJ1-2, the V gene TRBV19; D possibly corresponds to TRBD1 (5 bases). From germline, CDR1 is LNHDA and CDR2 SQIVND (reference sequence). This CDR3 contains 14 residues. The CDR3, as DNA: TGTGCCAGGAGTATCCAGACAGCCCCCGGCGGCTACACCTTC. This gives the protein CARSIQTAPGGYTF.

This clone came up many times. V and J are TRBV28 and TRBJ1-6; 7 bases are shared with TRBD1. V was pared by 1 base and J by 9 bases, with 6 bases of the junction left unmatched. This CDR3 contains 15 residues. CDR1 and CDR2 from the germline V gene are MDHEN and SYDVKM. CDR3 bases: TGTGCCAGCAGTTTATTGAGACAGGGAACTTCACCCCTCCACTTT. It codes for CASSLLRQGTSPLHF.